The entry below gives a single T cell receptor beta chain sequence along with its context. Its antigen is still unknown. The data are from a study of breast tumors, draining lymph nodes, adjacent tissues. Study-level findings and limits: The lymph node origin of tumor T cells was framed as consistent with a hypothesis, not demonstrated. Data fit most tumor T cells coming from lymph node, expanding in tumor. Tumor TCR diversity was below lymph nodes but above nontumor tissue.

TCRdb reanalysed the multiplex PCR reads using MiXCR and keeps one entry per CDR3 protein. This table holds 14,000 or so distinct CDR3 sequences, 50% to 70% found once. The V segment lost 3 bases and the J segment 4 bases; nucleotides outside the gene matches: 5. The CDR3 totals 14 residues. The germline CDR1 and CDR2 sequences are GTSNPN and SVGIG (reference sequence). Material for sequencing was tumor-adjacent breast tissue. The clonotype comes from a female donor with breast cancer. Some clones in this sample may be carry-over from other donors' samples. The chain has TRBV30 and TRBJ1-2, with TRBD1 matching over 10 bases. Written as DNA, the CDR3 is TGTGCCTGGAGCGTGACAGGGGGCCCCTATGGCTACACCTTC. This gives the protein CAWSVTGGPYGYTF.